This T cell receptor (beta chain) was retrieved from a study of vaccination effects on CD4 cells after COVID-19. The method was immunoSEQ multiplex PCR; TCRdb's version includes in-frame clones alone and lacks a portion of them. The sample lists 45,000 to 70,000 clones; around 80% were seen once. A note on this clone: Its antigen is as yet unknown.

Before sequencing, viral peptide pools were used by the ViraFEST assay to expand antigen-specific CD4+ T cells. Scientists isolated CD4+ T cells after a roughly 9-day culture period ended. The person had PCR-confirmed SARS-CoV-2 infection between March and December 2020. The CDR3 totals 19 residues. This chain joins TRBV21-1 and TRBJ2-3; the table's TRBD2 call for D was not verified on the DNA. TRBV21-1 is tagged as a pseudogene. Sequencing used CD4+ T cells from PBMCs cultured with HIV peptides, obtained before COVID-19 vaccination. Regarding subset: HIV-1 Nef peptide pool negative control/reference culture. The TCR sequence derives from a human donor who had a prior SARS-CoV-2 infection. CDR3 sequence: CASSTRTSGRITSTDTQYF. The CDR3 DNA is TGTGCCAGCAGCACCCGGACTAGCGGGAGAATCACTAGCACAGATACGCAGTATTTT.